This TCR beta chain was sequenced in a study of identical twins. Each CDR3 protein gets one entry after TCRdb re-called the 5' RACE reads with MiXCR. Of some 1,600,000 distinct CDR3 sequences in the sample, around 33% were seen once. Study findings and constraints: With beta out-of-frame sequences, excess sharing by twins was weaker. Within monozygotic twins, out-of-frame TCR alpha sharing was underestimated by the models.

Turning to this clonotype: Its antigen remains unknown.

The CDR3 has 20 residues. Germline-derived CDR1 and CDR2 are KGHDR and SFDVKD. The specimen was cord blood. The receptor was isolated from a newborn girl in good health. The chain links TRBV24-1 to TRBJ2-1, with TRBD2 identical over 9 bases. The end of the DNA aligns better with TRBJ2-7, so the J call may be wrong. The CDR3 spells CATSDSPRAGGPSSYNEQYF. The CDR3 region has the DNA TGTGCCACCAGTGATTCCCCGCGAGCGGGGGGCCCGAGCTCCTACAATGAGCAGTACTTC.